This paragraph reports one T cell receptor beta chain. Its antigen remains undetermined. The cohort was made up of 650 to 700 healthy bone marrow donors. At the time of sampling, all cohort members were nominally healthy, though unrecorded immune exposures were likely present. The donor was CMV seronegative and was included in the group of a few hundred seronegative cohort members. Every donor gave a peripheral blood sample, and the peripheral blood mononuclear cells from that sample were used for TCR beta sequencing. The Qiagen DNeasy Blood Extraction Kit was used to extract genomic DNA from the blood cell samples. The record originates from a study of cytomegalovirus exposure and HLA in healthy donors (dated by TCRdb to the late 2010s). Concerning the study at large: In an earlier analysis of under 750 of the donors, 250 to 350 Gb of sequence data and 90 million to 130 million unique TCR beta sequences from roughly 180 million T cells were reported. An early release that covered some 640 HLA-typed donors contained approximately 320 gigabases of sequencing data and tens of millions of unique TCR sequences. Among the roughly 400 genotyped donors, 81% belonged to the genetic ancestry cluster associated with self-reported Caucasian donors. The study was designed to test whether signatures of past pathogen exposure could be identified by cataloging public T cell receptors. Using immunosequencing, the study profiled T cell repertoires from some 670 subjects and related those repertoires to cytomegalovirus serostatus. Along with the 666-subject first cohort, a separate validation cohort of over a hundred different subjects was used. To predict cytomegalovirus infection status, the study brought together high-throughput TCR immunosequencing, statistical association of individual TCRs with disease status, and machine learning. To study patterns of TCR occurrence, a later analysis re-analyzed previously published TCR beta repertoires from under 750 donors and added high-resolution HLA genotyping. Rather than using new phenotypic data, the later analysis identified candidate immune exposures from TCR beta sequences and from how often those sequences occurred across donors. An earlier analysis of fewer than 700 of the donors applied high-throughput TCR beta sequencing to assess whether each TCR beta V gene segment acted as functional or pseudogenic. Donor age, sex, ethnicity and CMV serostatus were collected together with the repertoire data. Genome-wide SNP genotypes for about three fifths of the roughly 670 donors were used in a later genetic analysis, which treated that subset as a discovery cohort. Every repertoire in the discovery cohort had been generated on one and the same sequencing platform. Class I and class II HLA loci were covered by the typing at four-digit resolution. Typing coverage differed by locus: A, B, C, DRB1 and DQB1 were typed in roughly 620-630 donors, DQA1 in about 560, DPA1 in around 580, and DPB1 in approximately 450. Several DR-DQ haplotypes were treated as single units for association and clustering because of strong linkage in the cohort. Among under 450 genotyped donors of the cohort, an average of approximately 240,000 unique TCR beta nucleotide sequences were sequenced per donor, roughly a sixth of them non-productive.

General study outcomes and caveats: Across donors, most TCR sequences were observed very rarely, whereas some public TCRs were present in many individuals. A later genetic analysis reported fewer N-insertions in productive TCRs among donors in an Asian-associated ancestry cluster than the roughly 640-donor mean. Several of the top co-occurrence clusters appeared to be linked to parvovirus B19, influenza, CMV and Epstein-Barr virus, according to a later analysis. Sequencing depth was assumed to be roughly uniform across donors in the presence/absence analyses, though that assumption may not hold. At a false discovery rate of 0.05, a later analysis linked roughly 17,000 TCR beta sequences to specific HLA alleles. Linkage disequilibrium might explain the correlated functional status among segregating V segments, but an unknown experimental factor could not be excluded. In a later analysis, TCR association rates were found to vary across HLA loci, with the most associated TCRs seen for DRB1 alleles and the fewest for HLA-C alleles. Because HLA typing was missing for some donors at each locus, association tests included only the typed subset. Only TCR beta chains were sequenced in this cohort, and the absence of alpha or paired-chain data limited detectable features. In a later analysis, HLA-associated TCR beta chains were found to be more clonally expanded and to have lower generation probabilities than equally common non-associated chains. Broadly in line with IMGT annotations, most TCR beta V segments showed up in productive rearrangements about 87% or about 30% of the time in an earlier analysis of some 590 of the donors. A group of highly shared sequence variants was considered likely to be a technical artifact of the sequencing pipeline. When HLA alleles, especially DR and DQ, strongly co-occurred, attributing TCR associations to individual alleles was difficult. For the cohort, immune exposure information was limited to CMV serostatus. An association between a missense DCLRE1C variant and V-gene and J-gene trimming of TCR beta chains was found in a later genetic analysis and replicated in an independent cohort. A later analysis found that most CMV-associated TCR beta chains appeared HLA-restricted, with HLA associations seemingly driven largely by CMV exposure. Cytomegalovirus status was reported to be diagnosed by the classifier with high specificity and sensitivity in both the original and validation cohorts. According to the authors, the approach could potentially be generalized to other disease states and immunological phenotypes. A few of the identified cytomegalovirus-associated TCR beta chains were confirmed in vitro to be specific for cytomegalovirus antigens. Because counts were too low, roughly 16 rarely observed V segments, including chromosome 9 orphons, were excluded from the earlier analysis of about 500 of the donors. A further reported finding was that TCR beta sequences accurately predicted the HLA-A and HLA-B alleles for most subjects in the first cohort. A total of fewer than 200 TCR beta chains were listed by the study as associated with cytomegalovirus.

The library was built by means of the immunoSEQ multiplex PCR assay. For the multiplex PCR, a mixture combining 60 forward primers for TCR Vbeta segments and 13 reverse primers for TCR Jbeta segments was used. The CDR3 region of rearranged TCR beta genes was amplified from genomic DNA by a multiplex PCR assay. The amplified TCR beta libraries were sequenced on the Illumina HiSeq System as 87-base-pair reads. The study's own analysis went as follows. A later analysis counted about 80 million unique TCR beta chains across the 550 to 750 repertoires, and some 11 million of these chains were shared by at least two donors. A nearest-neighbor algorithm error-corrected the raw reads and collapsed the reads into unique sequences, merging closely related sequences to remove PCR and sequencing errors. To assign V, D and J gene segments, CDR3 sequences were aligned to IMGT reference sequences. Each retained sequence needed at least a six-nucleotide match to both a V gene segment and a J gene segment. A rearrangement counted as productive if the CDR3 had no stop codons and remained in frame with V and J, and every other rearrangement counted as non-productive. CDR3 was defined by IMGT convention, running from the second conserved V-encoded cysteine to the conserved J-encoded phenylalanine. In an earlier analysis of approximately 500 of the donors, sequences lacking an unambiguous match to a single V gene segment were excluded. In an earlier analysis of several hundred of the donors, V segments were called functional above 56.7% productive rearrangements and were called segregating when the between-donor standard deviation exceeded 5%. A statistical classification framework was built to diagnose cytomegalovirus status from the catalog of TCR beta chain sequences. V and J gene assignment, in a later analysis, came from comparing TCR nucleotide sequences with IMGT/GENE-DB human TR gene sequences. A later analysis assigned CDR3 sequences and most-parsimonious VDJ recombination scenarios with the TCRdist pipeline. In a later analysis, every TCR beta chain was defined by the combination of its CDR3 amino acid sequence and its V-gene family, and reads without a unique V-gene family were dropped. In a later analysis, 550 to 650 highly shared, low-generation-probability nucleotide sequences were removed to address suspected cross-contamination and a sequencing artifact. For each public chain, a later analysis derived a clonal expansion index from normalized ranks of inferred template counts within each repertoire. In a later analysis, generation probabilities were computed using a VDJ recombination model fitted to out-of-frame rearrangements, and the results were checked against IGoR. A later analysis scored TCR-TCR, TCR-HLA and TCR-CMV co-occurrence with hypergeometric tests, applying a repertoire-size bias correction to TCR pairs. In a later analysis, false discovery rates were estimated by permuting HLA or CMV assignments 20 times. A later analysis grouped co-occurring TCRs with DBSCAN, adding TCRdist sequence similarity when clustering within HLA-allele-positive subsets. Repertoires with fewer than 30,000 or more than 120,000 public chains, plus five repertoires with anomalous nucleotide sharing, were excluded from co-occurrence clustering. Sourced from immuneACCESS, this table was stored by TCRdb with only in-frame sequences that have V and J called. A share of the clones is absent; for the studies checked, an unresolved V gene accounts for under half, and the remainder has no known explanation. D and trimming come from the DNA, and the V and J calls and clone size come from that table. The sample's table covers approximately 120,000 clones. Roughly 2.7% of the sample lies in the top ten.

This clonotype originated in a man aged 25 to 40 in good health and CMV-seronegative. Sequencing used PBMCs.

In nucleotide form, the sequence is TGTGCCAGCAGCGCAACGTTGGACAGTTTTAACGGCCAAGAGACCCAGTACTTC. This gives the protein CASSATLDSFNGQETQYF. The chain is assembled from TRBV11-2 and TRBJ2-5; the D gene is perhaps TRBD1, on 6 matching bases. The CDR3 covers 18 residues, taking in both the cysteine and the phenylalanine. This entry keeps only the CDR3 DNA: 54 bases, framed from base 1. The germline V gene supplies CDR1 SGHAT and CDR2 FQNNGV. Between the V and J ends, shortened by 5 bases and 1 base respectively, the junction contains 23 bases.